Reported below is one T cell receptor (beta chain). Its antigen remains unknown. The data derive from a study of human T cells and chemical hapten exposure. Study overall: Subjects had 2% DPC placed on about 2 cm by about 2 cm of upper inner arm skin for sensitization. Patients had diphenylcyclopropenone applied to the scalp weekly throughout the roughly 23-week study. The patients were mostly female; they had alopecia areata, totalis or universalis. Whole-study results and caveats: Once DPC sensitization occurred, TCRs above 1 in 1000 frequency showed no change.

Using its own MiXCR run on the RACE reads, TCRdb lists one record per CDR3 protein. The sample consists of around 380,000 distinct CDR3 sequences, about 4.8% of them appearing once. This CDR3 is built from 15 residues. V was trimmed by 3 bases and J by 0 bases, leaving 11 bases between them. Described time point: patch test 1, 2 weeks after DPC sensitization. Treatment meaning: therapeutic diphenylcyclopropenone sensitization with weekly scalp DPC. The starting material was whole blood, obtained in connection with sensitization to the hapten diphenylcyclopropenone (DPC). This clonotype originated in a woman aged 45-60 years with alopecia areata. Some clones in this sample may be carry-over from other donors' samples. V is TRBV12-3 or TRBV12-4 and J is TRBJ1-1; D not resolved. The CDR3 DNA reads TGTGCCAGCAGTTTTGGCGGCAGCATGAACACTGAAGCTTTCTTT. Translation: CASSFGGSMNTEAFF.